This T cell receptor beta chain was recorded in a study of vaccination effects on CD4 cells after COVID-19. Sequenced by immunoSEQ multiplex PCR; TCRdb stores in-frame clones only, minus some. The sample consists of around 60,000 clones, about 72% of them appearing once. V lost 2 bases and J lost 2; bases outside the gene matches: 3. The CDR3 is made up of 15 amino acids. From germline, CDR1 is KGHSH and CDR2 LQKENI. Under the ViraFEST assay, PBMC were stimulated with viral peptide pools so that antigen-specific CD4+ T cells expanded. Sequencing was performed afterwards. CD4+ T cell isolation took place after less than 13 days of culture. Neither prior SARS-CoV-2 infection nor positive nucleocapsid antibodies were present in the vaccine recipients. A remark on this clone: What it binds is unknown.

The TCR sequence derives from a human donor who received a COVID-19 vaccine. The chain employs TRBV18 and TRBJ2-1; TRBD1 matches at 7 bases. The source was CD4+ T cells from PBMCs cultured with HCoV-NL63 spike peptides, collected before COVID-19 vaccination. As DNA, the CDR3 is TGTGCCAGCTCACCAGACAGGGACCCCTACAATGAGCAGTTCTTC. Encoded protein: CASSPDRDPYNEQFF. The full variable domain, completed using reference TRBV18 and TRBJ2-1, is NAGVMQNPRHLVRRRGQEARLRCSPMKGHSHVYWYRQLPEEGLKFMVYLQKENIIDESGMPKERFSAEFPKEGPSILRIQQVVRGDSAAYFCASSPDRDPYNEQFFGPGTRLTVL.